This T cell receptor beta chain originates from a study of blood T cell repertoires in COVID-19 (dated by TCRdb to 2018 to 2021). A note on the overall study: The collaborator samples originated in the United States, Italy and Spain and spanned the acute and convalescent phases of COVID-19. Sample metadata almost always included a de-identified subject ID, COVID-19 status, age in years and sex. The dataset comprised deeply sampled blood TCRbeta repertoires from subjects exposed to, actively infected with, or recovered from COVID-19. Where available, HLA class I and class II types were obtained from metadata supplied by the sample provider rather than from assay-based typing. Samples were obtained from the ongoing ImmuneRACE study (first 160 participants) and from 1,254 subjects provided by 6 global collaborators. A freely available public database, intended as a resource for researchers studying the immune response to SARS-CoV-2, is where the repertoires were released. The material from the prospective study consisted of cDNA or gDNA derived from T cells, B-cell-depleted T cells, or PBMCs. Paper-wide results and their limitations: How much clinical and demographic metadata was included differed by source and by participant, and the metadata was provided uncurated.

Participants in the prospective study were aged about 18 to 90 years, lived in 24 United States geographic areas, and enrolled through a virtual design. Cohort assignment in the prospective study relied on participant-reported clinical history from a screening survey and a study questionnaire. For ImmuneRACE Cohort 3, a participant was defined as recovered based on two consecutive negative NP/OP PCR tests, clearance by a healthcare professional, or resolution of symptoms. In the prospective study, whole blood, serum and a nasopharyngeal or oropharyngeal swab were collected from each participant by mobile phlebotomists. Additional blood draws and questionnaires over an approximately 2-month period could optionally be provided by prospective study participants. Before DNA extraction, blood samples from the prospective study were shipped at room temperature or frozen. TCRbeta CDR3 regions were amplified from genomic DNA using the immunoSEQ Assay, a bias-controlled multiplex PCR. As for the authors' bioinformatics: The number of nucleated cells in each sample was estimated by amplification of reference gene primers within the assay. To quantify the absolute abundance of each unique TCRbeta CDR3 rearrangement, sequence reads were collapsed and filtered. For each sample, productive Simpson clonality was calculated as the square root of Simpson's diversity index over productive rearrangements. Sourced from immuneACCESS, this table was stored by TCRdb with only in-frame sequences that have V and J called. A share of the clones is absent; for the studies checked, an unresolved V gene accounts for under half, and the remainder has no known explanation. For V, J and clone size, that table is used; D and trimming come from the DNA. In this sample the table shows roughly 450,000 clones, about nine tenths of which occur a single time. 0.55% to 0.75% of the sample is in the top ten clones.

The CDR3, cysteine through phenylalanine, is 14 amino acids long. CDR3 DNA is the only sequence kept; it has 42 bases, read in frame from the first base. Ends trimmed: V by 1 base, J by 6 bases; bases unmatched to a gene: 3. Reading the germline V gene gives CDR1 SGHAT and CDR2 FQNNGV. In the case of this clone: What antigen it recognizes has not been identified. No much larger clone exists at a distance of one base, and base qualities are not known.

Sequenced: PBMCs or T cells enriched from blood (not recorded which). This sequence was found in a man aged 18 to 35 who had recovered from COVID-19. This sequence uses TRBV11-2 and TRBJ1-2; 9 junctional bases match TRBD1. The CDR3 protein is CASSLGWDRDGYTF. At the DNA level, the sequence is TGTGCCAGCAGCTTAGGGTGGGACAGGGATGGCTACACCTTC.